Below are 15 T cell receptor beta chains sequenced from a single sample in a study of cytomegalovirus exposure and HLA in healthy donors. The PCR used 60 Vbeta and 13 Jbeta primers. The protocol was immunoSEQ multiplex PCR, while the TCRdb copy is restricted to in-frame clones and leaves out a portion. The sample consists of around 100,000 clones, around 64% of them appearing once. The sequencing input was PBMCs. The receptor source for this set is a woman aged 25 to 39 in good health and CMV-seronegative.

This chain joins TRBV30 and TRBJ1-6; weak D call: TRBD1 (6 bases). Germline V gene data show CDR1 as GTSNPN and CDR2 as SVGIG (reference sequence). This CDR3 has 14 amino acids. V was trimmed by 1 base and J by 7 bases, leaving 11 bases between them. DNA of the CDR3: TGTGCCTGGAGTGAGGGACACGGCAATTCACCCCTCCACTTT. This sequence encodes CAWSEGHGNSPLHF.

The rearrangement uses TRBV28 and TRBJ2-3; a possible D gene is TRBD2 (5 bases). This CDR3 region has 15 residues. V shed 0 bases and J shed 3 bases, with 10 bases lying between them. In germline, CDR1 is MDHEN, CDR2 SYDVKM. For the CDR3, the DNA is TGTGCCAGCAGTTTATGGTCTAGCAAGACAGATACGCAGTATTTT. Residues: CASSLWSSKTDTQYF.

The gene calls are TRBV4-1 and TRBJ1-5; no clear D gene. Germline loops: CDR1 MGHRA, CDR2 YSYEKL. This CDR3 contains 15 residues. V shed 0 bases and J shed 3 bases, with 9 bases lying between them. CDR3 sequence: CASSQDGRNNQPQHF. The CDR3 bases are TGCGCCAGCAGCCAAGACGGCAGGAACAATCAGCCCCAGCATTTT.

This clone was detected only once. Relative to the germline gene, one junction end is altered; a read error may explain this. V gene TRBV7-9 combines with J gene TRBJ1-6; TRBD1 might be the D (5 bases). The CDR3 totals 12 residues. Germline V gene sequence: CDR1 SEHNR, CDR2 FQNEAQ (reference sequence). CDR3 sequence reads: CSSSLRGTPLHF. The CDR3 coding sequence is TGTTCCAGCAGCTTAAGGGGAACACCCCTCCACTTT.

The rearrangement uses TRBV4-3 and TRBJ2-1; 9 bases align to TRBD2. CDR3 length equals 15 residues. The J segment lost 8 bases and the V segment lost 1 base, leaving 6 bases of the junction unmatched. The germline CDR1 and CDR2 sequences are LGHNA and YSLEER. CDR3: CASSQGRGRGYEQFF. The CDR3 DNA sequence: TGCGCCAGCAGCCAAGGGCGCGGGAGGGGGTATGAGCAGTTCTTC.

The chain recombines TRBV28 with TRBJ2-5; TRBD2 matches at 7 bases. Gene TRBJ2-7 matches the end of the DNA better, so the J call may be wrong. The V gene's germline CDR1 is MDHEN and CDR2 SYDVKM. The CDR3 sequence is 14 residues long. CDR3 in DNA: TGTGCCAGCAGTTTACGCGGGAGAAGAGGCGAGCAGTACTTC. Its translation is CASSLRGRRGEQYF.

V gene TRBV27 combines with J gene TRBJ2-7; D unresolved. Germline V gives CDR1 MNHEY, CDR2 SMNVEV (reference sequence). The CDR3 has 14 residues. With 4 bases removed from V and 4 bases from J, the gap between germline ends came to 14 bases. This CDR3 is CASSSSRLPYEQYF. CDR3 in DNA: TGTGCCAGCAGTTCGTCTAGGCTCCCTTACGAGCAGTACTTC.

The rearrangement joins TRBV28 to TRBJ1-2; perhaps TRBD1 as D (6 bases). The germline V gene has CDR1 MDHEN and CDR2 SYDVKM. Trimming took off 5 bases at V and 6 bases at J, with 13 bases between the two ends. The length of the CDR3 is 13 residues. The CDR3 sequence: CASSVPRGNGYTF. CDR3 nucleotides: TGTGCCAGCAGTGTCCCCAGGGGAAATGGCTACACCTTC.

This clone has only a few counts. The V call is TRBV6-1, the J call TRBJ2-7; D is unclear. Germline values: CDR1 MNHNS, CDR2 SASEGT. Between the trimmed V and J ends, which lost 5 bases and 6 bases, there was a span of 20 bases. The CDR3 length is 15 residues. The CDR3 nucleotides are TGTGCCAGCAGTCTCCAAGTGACAATAGGCACCGAGCAGTACTTC. It yields the protein CASSLQVTIGTEQYF.

Worth noting for this clone: Other nucleotide sequences from this sample produce the same CDR3. This chain uses TRBV29-1 with TRBJ2-1, with TRBD2 matching 7 bases. V lost 4 bases to trimming and J lost 3 bases; unmatched junction nucleotides: 6. This CDR3 comprises 14 residues. Looked up from germline, CDR1 is SQVTM and CDR2 is ANQGSEA. CDR3 nucleotides: TGCAGCGTTGGGGTCGGGGAGGGCTACAATGAGCAGTTCTTC. This gives the protein CSVGVGEGYNEQFF.

The rearrangement joins TRBV28 to TRBJ2-1; tentatively, D is TRBD2 (6 bases). In germline, CDR1 is MDHEN, CDR2 SYDVKM. Trimming removed 2 bases from V and 7 bases from J, with 15 bases in between. The CDR3 is made up of 15 amino acids. The CDR3 here is CASSLGTSRLNEQFF. CDR3 bases: TGTGCCAGCAGTTTAGGCACTAGCCGTCTTAATGAGCAGTTCTTC.

This sequence joins TRBV4-3 and TRBJ2-3; D unresolved. CDR1 is LGHNA, CDR2 YSLEER, per germline. Trimming stripped 0 bases from V and 1 base from J, with 5 bases between. The length of the CDR3 is 14 residues. This CDR3 is CASSQETRTDTQYF. The DNA for the CDR3 is TGCGCCAGCAGCCAAGAAACACGCACAGATACGCAGTATTTT.

The chain has TRBV15 and TRBJ2-3; D perhaps matches TRBD2 (5 bases). The CDR3 covers 15 residues. Germline-derived CDR1 and CDR2 are LNHNV and YYDKDF (reference sequence). The V gene lost 1 base and the J gene lost 0 bases, with 8 bases spanning the gap. The CDR3 region has the DNA TGTGCCACCAGCAGAGCCCGGGGAAGCACAGATACGCAGTATTTT. This sequence encodes CATSRARGSTDTQYF.

This clone was recorded only once. The chain carries TRBV10-2 and TRBJ1-5; D remains unclear. The V end was cut by 10 bases, the J end by 0 bases, with 10 bases between. In germline, CDR1 is WSHSY, CDR2 SAAADI. The CDR3 totals 13 residues. This CDR3 is CATRGDSNQPQHF. The CDR3 nucleotides read TGCGCCACGCGCGGGGATAGCAATCAGCCCCAGCATTTT.

The CDR3 region has the DNA TGTGCCAGCAGCTTATTGGGCTCTGGCTACACCTTC. Its protein is CASSLLGSGYTF. This chain uses TRBV11-2 with TRBJ1-2; no reliable D call. The germline CDR1 and CDR2 sequences are SGHAT and FQNNGV. The CDR3 is 12 residues long. V lost 2 bases and J 7 bases, leaving 8 bases between the germline ends.